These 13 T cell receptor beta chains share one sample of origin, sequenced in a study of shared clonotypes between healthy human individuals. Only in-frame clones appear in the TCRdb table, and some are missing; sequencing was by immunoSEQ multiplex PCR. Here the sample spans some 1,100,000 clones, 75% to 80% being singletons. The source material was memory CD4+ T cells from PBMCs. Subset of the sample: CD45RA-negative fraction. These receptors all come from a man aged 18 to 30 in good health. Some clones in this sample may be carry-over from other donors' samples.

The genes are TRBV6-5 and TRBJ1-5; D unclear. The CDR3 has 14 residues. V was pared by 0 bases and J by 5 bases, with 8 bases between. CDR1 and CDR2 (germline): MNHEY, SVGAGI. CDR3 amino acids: CASSYSAADQPQHF. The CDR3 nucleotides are TGTGCCAGCAGTTACTCGGCGGCAGATCAGCCCCAGCATTTT.

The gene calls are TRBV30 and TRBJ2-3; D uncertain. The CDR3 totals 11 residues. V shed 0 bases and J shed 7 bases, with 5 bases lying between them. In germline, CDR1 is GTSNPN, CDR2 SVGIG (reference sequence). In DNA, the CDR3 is TGTGCCTGGAGTGTCAGTTATACGCAGTATTTT. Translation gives CAWSVSYTQYF.

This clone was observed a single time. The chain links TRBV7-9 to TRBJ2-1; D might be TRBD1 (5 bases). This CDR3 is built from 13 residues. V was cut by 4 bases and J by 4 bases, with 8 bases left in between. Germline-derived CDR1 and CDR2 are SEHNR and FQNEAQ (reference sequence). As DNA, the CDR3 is TGTGCCAGCAGCTCATACAGGTACAATGAGCAGTTCTTC. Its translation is CASSSYRYNEQFF.

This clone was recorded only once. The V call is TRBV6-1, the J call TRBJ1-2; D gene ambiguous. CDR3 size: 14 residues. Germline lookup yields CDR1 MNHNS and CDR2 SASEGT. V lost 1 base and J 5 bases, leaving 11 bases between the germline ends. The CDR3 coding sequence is TGTGCCAGCAGTGAAGGGGCAGATGGATATGGCTACACCTTC. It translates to CASSEGADGYGYTF.

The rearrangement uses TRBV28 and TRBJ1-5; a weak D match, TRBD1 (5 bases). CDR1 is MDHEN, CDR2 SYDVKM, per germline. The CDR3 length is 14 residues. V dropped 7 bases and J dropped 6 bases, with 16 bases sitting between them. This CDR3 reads CASTNQGTSQPQHF. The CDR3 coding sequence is TGTGCCAGCACCAACCAGGGTACGAGTCAGCCCCAGCATTTT.

In DNA, the CDR3 is TGTGCCAGCGCTTTAGACAGGGAGGTGCGTCAGCCCCAGCATTTT. It is translated as CASALDREVRQPQHF. This chain connects TRBV2 to TRBJ1-5; 7 bases fit TRBD1. CDR3 length: 15 amino acids. Unmatched junction bases numbered 13, after V lost 8 bases and J lost 6 bases. Germline CDR1 is SNHLY and CDR2 is FYNNEI.

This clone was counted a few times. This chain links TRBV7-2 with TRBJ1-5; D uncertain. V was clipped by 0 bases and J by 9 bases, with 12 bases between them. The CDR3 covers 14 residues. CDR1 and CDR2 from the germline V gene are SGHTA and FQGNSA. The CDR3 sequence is CASSLAGGAGPQHF. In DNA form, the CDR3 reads TGTGCCAGCAGCTTAGCTGGCGGAGCGGGGCCCCAGCATTTT.

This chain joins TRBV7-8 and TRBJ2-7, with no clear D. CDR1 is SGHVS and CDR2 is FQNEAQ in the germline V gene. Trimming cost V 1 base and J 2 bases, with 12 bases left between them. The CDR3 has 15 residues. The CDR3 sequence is CASSLGRYPPYEQYF. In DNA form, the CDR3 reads TGTGCCAGCAGCTTAGGACGGTACCCCCCCTACGAGCAGTACTTC.

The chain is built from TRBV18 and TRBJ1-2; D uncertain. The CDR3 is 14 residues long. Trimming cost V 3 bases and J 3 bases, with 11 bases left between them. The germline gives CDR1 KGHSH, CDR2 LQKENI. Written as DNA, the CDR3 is TGTGCCAGCTCACCCCGATGGAGGGACTATGGCTACACCTTC. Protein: CASSPRWRDYGYTF.

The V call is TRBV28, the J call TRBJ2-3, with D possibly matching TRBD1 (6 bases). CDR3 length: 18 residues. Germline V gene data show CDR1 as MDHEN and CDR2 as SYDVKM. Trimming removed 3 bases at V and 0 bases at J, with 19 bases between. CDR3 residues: CASSLSGSWDNSTDTQYF. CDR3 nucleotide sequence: TGTGCCAGCAGTTTGAGTGGATCTTGGGACAATAGCACAGATACGCAGTATTTT.

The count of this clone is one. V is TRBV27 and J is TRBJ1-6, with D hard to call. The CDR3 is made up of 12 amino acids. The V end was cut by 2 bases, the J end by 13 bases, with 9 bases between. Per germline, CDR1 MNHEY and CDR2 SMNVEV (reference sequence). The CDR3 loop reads CASSLTPGPLHF. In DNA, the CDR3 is TGTGCCAGCAGTTTAACTCCCGGCCCCCTCCACTTT.

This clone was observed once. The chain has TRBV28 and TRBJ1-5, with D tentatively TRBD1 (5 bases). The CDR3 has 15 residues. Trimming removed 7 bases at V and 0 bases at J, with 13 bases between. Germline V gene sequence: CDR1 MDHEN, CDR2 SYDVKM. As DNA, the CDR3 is TGTGCCAGCATGAGACAGACTTATAGCAATCAGCCCCAGCATTTT. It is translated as CASMRQTYSNQPQHF.

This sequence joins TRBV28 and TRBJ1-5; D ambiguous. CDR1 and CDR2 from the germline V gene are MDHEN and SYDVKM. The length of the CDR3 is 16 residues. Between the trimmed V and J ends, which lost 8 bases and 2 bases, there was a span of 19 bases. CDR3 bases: TGTGCCAGCCGTCCCGCACGCCCGGGTGGCAATCAGCCCCAGCATTTT. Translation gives CASRPARPGGNQPQHF.